Listed below are T cell receptor beta chains from one sample, sequenced in a study of T cells in Graves' hyperthyroidism and ophthalmopathy. TCRdb fed the multiplex PCR reads into MiXCR, producing one record per CDR3 protein. Counted here are approximately 300,000 distinct CDR3 sequences, more than 15% occurring once; the ten biggest clones make up 55% to 60%. Sequenced input: blood. The receptor source for this set is a woman in her sixties or seventies with Graves' ophthalmopathy. CDR3s include the opening cysteine and the closing phenylalanine or tryptophan.

>TRBJ2-2|TRBV7-3
CASSLSLVGGELFF
>TRBJ2-1|TRBV5-5
CASSRLAGENEQFF
>TRBJ1-1|TRBV5-8
CASSLDRQNTEAFF
>TRBJ2-3|TRBV18
CASSPLASGQGTDTQYF
>TRBJ2-3|TRBV7-9
CASSPGIFTDTQYF
>TRBJ2-2|TRBV12-3/TRBV12-4
CASSLGAGGPGTYTGELFF
>TRBJ1-2|TRBV6-1
CASSAPAGWGGYTF
>TRBJ2-7|TRBV15
CATSREPGRFSEQYF
>TRBJ1-4|TRBV27
CASSLWGPNEKLFF
>TRBJ2-2|TRBV10-3
CAISVAGASTGELFF
>TRBJ2-2|TRBV5-1
CASKRDRRTNTGELFF
>TRBJ1-5|TRBV2
CASSEGTKPTGQPQHF
>TRBJ2-7|TRBV10-3
CATRTSGSSSYEQYF
>TRBJ1-1|TRBV5-1
CASSYDQGSAFF
>TRBJ1-1|TRBV5-6
CASSQNLNTEAFF
>TRBJ2-1|TRBV5-4
CASSPETSSDEQFF
>TRBJ1-4|TRBV9
CASSPFQGDLGEELFF
>TRBJ1-5|TRBV6-1
CASSHQGLGQPQHF
>TRBJ1-2|TRBV7-2
CASSLARGTVGDYGYTF
>TRBJ2-3|TRBV29-1
CSVERGAVTDTQYF
>TRBJ2-2|TRBV18
CASSPVDRTNTGELFF
>TRBJ2-3|TRBV18
CASSPQDTQYF
>TRBJ1-5|TRBV19
CASSGQGLGQPQHF
>TRBJ2-1|TRBV19
CATTPGSGGAYGEQFF
>TRBJ2-2|TRBV28
CASRLTGWGTGELFF
>TRBJ2-5|TRBV4-3
CASSLDAKGETQYF
>TRBJ1-2|TRBV4-1
CASSQSLFSGYTF
>TRBJ2-5|TRBV7-2
CASSPGYQETQYF
>TRBJ1-4|TRBV7-2
CASSHEGQGGEKLFF
>TRBJ2-7|TRBV3-1
CASSLGQGGYYEQYF
>TRBJ2-2|TRBV7-2
CASIVTPGVGELFF
>TRBJ2-7|TRBV6-5
CASSYPNSVGQFYEQYF
>TRBJ2-7|TRBV7-2
CASSALAGARWGYEQYF
>TRBJ1-1|TRBV5-1
CASSSSLGTGNTEAFF
>TRBJ1-1|TRBV7-9
CASSLSGGGYTEAFF
>TRBJ1-5|TRBV20-1
CSALGGESGQPQHF
>TRBJ1-6|TRBV9
CASSVGVQASYNSPLHF
>TRBJ2-3|TRBV28
CASSFSGREGDTQYF
>TRBJ1-5|TRBV6-2/TRBV6-3
CASSRTSTGKGPPQHF
>TRBJ2-7|TRBV7-3
CASSLGFGREHEQYF
>TRBJ1-3|TRBV20-1
CSARDWQGEGNTIYF
>TRBJ1-5|TRBV19
CASSITGESNQPQHF
>TRBJ2-7|TRBV4-3
CASSQKMGADYEQYF
>TRBJ2-1|TRBV11-1
CASSLFTQREIDEQFF
>TRBJ2-3|TRBV5-6
CASRGGVNTQYF
>TRBJ2-3|TRBV7-8
CASSLVGGSDPDTQYF
>TRBJ2-5|TRBV6-1
CASSPSHVGLQETQYF
>TRBJ1-6|TRBV30
CAWSPLTGGNSPLHF
>TRBJ2-3|TRBV11-3
CASSLRSGASTDTQYF
>TRBJ2-5|TRBV6-2/TRBV6-3
CASSWTSGGLQETQYF
>TRBJ2-7|TRBV12-3/TRBV12-4
CASQAPPGTGSYEQYF
>TRBJ2-7|TRBV27
CASSLERQAEQYF
>TRBJ1-5|TRBV2
CASSQEAPAGGSNQPQHF
>TRBJ2-3|TRBV6-1
CASSEAAQSTDTQYF
>TRBJ1-5|TRBV28
CAAHWKPQHF
>TRBJ2-3|TRBV4-2
CASSQGSSGGTDTQYF
>TRBJ1-3|TRBV9
CASSATDSPSGNTIYF
>TRBJ1-5|TRBV29-1
CSVGRGRGQPQHF
>TRBJ1-5|TRBV30
CAWSVSVQGNQPQHF
>TRBJ2-3|TRBV20-1
CSAPQGQASTDTQYF